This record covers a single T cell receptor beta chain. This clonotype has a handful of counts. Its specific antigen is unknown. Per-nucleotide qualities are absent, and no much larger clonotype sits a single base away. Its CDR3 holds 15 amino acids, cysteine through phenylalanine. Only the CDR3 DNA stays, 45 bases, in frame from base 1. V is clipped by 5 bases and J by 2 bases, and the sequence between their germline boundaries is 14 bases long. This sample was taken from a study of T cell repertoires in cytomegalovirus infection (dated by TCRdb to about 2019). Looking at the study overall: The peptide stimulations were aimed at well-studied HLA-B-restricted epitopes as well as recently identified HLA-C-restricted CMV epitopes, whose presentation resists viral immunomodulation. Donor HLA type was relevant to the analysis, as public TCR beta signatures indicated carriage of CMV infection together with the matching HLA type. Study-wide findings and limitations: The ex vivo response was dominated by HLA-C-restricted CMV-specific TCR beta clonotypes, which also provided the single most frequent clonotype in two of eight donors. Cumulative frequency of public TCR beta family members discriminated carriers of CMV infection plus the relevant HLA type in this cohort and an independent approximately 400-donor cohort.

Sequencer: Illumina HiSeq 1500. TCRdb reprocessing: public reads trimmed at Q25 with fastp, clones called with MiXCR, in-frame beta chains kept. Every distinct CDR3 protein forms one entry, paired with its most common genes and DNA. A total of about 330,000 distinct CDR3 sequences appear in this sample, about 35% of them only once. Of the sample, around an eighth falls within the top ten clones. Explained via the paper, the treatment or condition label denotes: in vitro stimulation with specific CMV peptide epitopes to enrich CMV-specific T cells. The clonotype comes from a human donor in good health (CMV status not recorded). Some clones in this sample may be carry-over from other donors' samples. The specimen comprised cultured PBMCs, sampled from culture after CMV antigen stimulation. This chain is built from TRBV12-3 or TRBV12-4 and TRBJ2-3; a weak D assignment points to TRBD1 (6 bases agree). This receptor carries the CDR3 CASSALRDNTDTQYF. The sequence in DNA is TGTGCCAGCAGTGCGCTCCGGGACAACACAGATACGCAGTATTTT.